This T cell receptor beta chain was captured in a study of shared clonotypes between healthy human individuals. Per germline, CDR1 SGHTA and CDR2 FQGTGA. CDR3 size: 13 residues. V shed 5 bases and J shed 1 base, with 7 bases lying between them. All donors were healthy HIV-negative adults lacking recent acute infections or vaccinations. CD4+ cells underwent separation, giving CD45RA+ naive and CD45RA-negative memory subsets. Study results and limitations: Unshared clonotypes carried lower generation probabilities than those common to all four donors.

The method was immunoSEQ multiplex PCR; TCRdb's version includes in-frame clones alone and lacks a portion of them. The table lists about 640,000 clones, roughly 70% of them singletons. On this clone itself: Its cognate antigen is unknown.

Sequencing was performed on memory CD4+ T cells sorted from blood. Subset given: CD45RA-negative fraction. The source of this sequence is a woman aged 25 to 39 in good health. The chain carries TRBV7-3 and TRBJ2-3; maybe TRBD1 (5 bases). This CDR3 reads CASSGAGTDTQYF. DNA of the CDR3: TGTGCCAGCAGCGGGGCGGGCACAGATACGCAGTATTTT.